Each of the 20 T cell receptor beta chains below was sequenced from the same sample in a study of T cells in Graves' hyperthyroidism and ophthalmopathy. Amplification of TCR beta CDR3 regions was performed using RNA transcripts as template. HTBI primers were employed in a first-round RT-PCR of the TCR CDR3. TCRdb re-called the multiplex PCR reads through MiXCR, storing one row per CDR3 protein. Among about 380,000 distinct CDR3 sequences listed, approximately 15% were seen once. Sequenced material: blood. The receptors were sampled from a man aged 25-45 years with Graves' hyperthyroidism that later progressed to Graves' ophthalmopathy.

The gene calls are TRBV6-1 and TRBJ2-1, with D possibly matching TRBD2 (5 bases). Per germline, CDR1 MNHNS and CDR2 SASEGT. The CDR3 loop spans 15 amino acids. The V end was cut by 5 bases, the J end by 5 bases, with 16 bases between. CDR3 residues: CASSKRTGNNNEQFF. CDR3 DNA: TGTGCCAGCAGTAAGCGGACGGGAAACAACAATGAGCAGTTCTTC.

This clonotype came up many times. The gene calls are TRBV3-1 and TRBJ2-7; D might be TRBD1 or TRBD2, each matching 7 bases. V gave up 4 bases and J gave up 6 bases, with 13 bases separating them. Per the germline V gene, CDR1 is LGHDT and CDR2 is YNNKEL (reference sequence). This CDR3 comprises 13 residues. The CDR3 nucleotides are TGTGCCAGCAGCCGGCAGGGGGAGGGCGAGCAGTACTTC. The encoded protein is CASSRQGEGEQYF.

Only a few counts were recorded for this clonotype. This chain links TRBV2 with TRBJ2-2, with 9 bases matching TRBD2. The CDR3 totals 14 residues. Losses at the gene ends were 10 bases for V and 7 bases for J; bases not matched to a gene: 10. CDR1 and CDR2 (germline): SNHLY, FYNNEI. DNA of the CDR3: TGTGCCAATTCGGGACTAGCTAACGGCGGGGAGCTGTTTTTT. Encoded protein: CANSGLANGGELFF.

This clonotype was found many times. This sequence joins TRBV7-9 and TRBJ1-1; TRBD1 aligns across 8 bases. Germline-derived CDR1 and CDR2 are SEHNR and FQNEAQ (reference sequence). The CDR3 length is 14 residues. J lost 1 base, V lost 5 bases, and 3 bases had no gene match. CDR3 residues: CASSQQGGNTEAFF. CDR3 DNA: TGTGCCAGCAGCCAACAGGGGGGGAACACTGAAGCTTTCTTT.

This clonotype came up a few times. The chain has TRBV20-1 and TRBJ2-5, with D uncertain. CDR3 length equals 14 residues. V was cut by 0 bases and J by 1 base, with 9 bases left in between. CDR1 DFQATT and CDR2 SNEGSKA come from the germline V gene (reference sequence). As DNA, the CDR3 is TGCAGTGCTAGAGAATTCCGGTCCCAAGAGACCCAGTACTTC. Its translation is CSAREFRSQETQYF.

This clonotype has more than one count but fewer than ten. This chain uses TRBV7-4 with TRBJ1-6; the D gene is possibly TRBD1 (5 bases). The CDR3 length is 15 residues. CDR1 SGHVT and CDR2 SQSDAQ come from the germline V gene. Trimming left V 6 bases short and J 7 bases short, with 16 bases between. The CDR3 bases are TGTGCCAGCAGGGACCGGGGCAGCACGAATTCACCCCTCCACTTT. Translated: CASRDRGSTNSPLHF. Supplemented by reference TRBV7-4 and TRBJ1-6, the full variable domain reads GAGVSQSPRYKVAKRGRDVALRCDSISGHVTLYWYRQTLGQGSEVLTYSQSDAQRDKSGRPSGRFSAERPERSVSTLKIQRTEQGDSAVYLCASRDRGSTNSPLHFGNGTRLTVT.

This clonotype has just a few counts. The J gene is TRBJ1-2, the V gene TRBV18, with D possibly being TRBD1 (5 bases). The germline gives CDR1 KGHSH, CDR2 LQKENI. Trimming stripped 6 bases from V and 8 bases from J, with 16 bases between. The CDR3 contains 13 residues. CDR3 residues: CASSSASGNGYTF. CDR3 DNA: TGTGCCAGCTCGTCCGCTTCAGGGAACGGCTACACCTTC.

This clonotype has a handful of counts. The chain carries TRBV30 and TRBJ1-5, with a weak D call TRBD1 (6 bases). V was cut by 0 bases and J by 0 bases, with 15 bases left in between. CDR3 length: 17 residues. Germline loops: CDR1 GTSNPN, CDR2 SVGIG (reference sequence). CDR3 residues: CAWSVQWDKYSNQPQHF. CDR3 in DNA: TGTGCCTGGAGTGTACAATGGGACAAATATAGCAATCAGCCCCAGCATTTT.

This clonotype was observed at least ten times. The gene calls are TRBV10-3 and TRBJ1-5; D call uncertain. Germline CDR1 and CDR2: ENHRY and SYGVKD. The V end lost 8 bases, the J end lost 6 bases, and 14 bases lay between the germline ends. This CDR3 region has 13 residues. This chain's CDR3 is CAIQVNKGQPQHF. As DNA, the CDR3 is TGTGCCATCCAGGTAAACAAGGGTCAGCCCCAGCATTTT.

The chain has TRBV4-2 and TRBJ2-1; 10 positions match TRBD2. Germline-derived CDR1 and CDR2 are LGHNA and YNFKEQ. This CDR3 comprises 19 residues. Trimming at V came to 0 bases and at J to 4 bases, leaving 12 bases not matched to a gene. The CDR3 loop is CASSQEGMVTSGQYNEQFF. The CDR3 bases are TGTGCCAGCAGCCAAGAGGGGATGGTGACTAGCGGGCAATACAATGAGCAGTTCTTC.

This sequence joins TRBV20-1 and TRBJ2-3; TRBD2 matches 11 bases. Germline V CDR1 and CDR2: DFQATT, SNEGSKA (reference sequence). V lost 3 bases and J lost 0; bases outside the gene matches: 5. The CDR3 loop spans 16 amino acids. CDR3 coding DNA: TGCAGTGCTAGGGCCCCTAGCGGGGGGAGCACAGATACGCAGTATTTT. Translated: CSARAPSGGSTDTQYF.

The table lists this clonotype with many counts. The chain joins TRBV2 to TRBJ1-4, with D possibly being TRBD1 (5 bases). Trimming took 11 bases from V and 7 from J, leaving 17 bases between them. CDR1 is SNHLY, CDR2 FYNNEI, per germline. The CDR3 extends over 13 amino acids. CDR3: CAGHRQRSEKLFF. The CDR3 coding sequence is TGTGCCGGGCACCGACAGAGGAGTGAAAAACTGTTTTTT.

This clonotype was detected a few times. This chain uses TRBV20-1 with TRBJ1-1; TRBD1 agrees at 7 bases. There are 15 residues in the CDR3. Germline values: CDR1 DFQATT, CDR2 SNEGSKA (reference sequence). J lost 1 base, V lost 4 bases, and 9 bases had no gene match. Here the CDR3 DNA reads TGCAGTGCTACTCTACAGGGGAGGGCGAACACTGAAGCTTTCTTT. Amino acids: CSATLQGRANTEAFF.

Many counts were recorded for this clonotype. The CDR3 region is CSAVTSGGASVATDTQYF. The DNA of the CDR3 is TGCAGTGCCGTCACTAGCGGGGGGGCGTCGGTTGCGACAGATACGCAGTATTTT. The gene calls are TRBV20-1 and TRBJ2-3; TRBD2 agrees at 13 bases. CDR1 is DFQATT and CDR2 is SNEGSKA in the germline V gene (reference sequence). The V gene end was trimmed by 6 bases and the J gene end by 3 bases; junction bases not matched to a gene: 15. CDR3 length: 18 amino acids.

The CDR3, as DNA: TGCGCCAGCAGCTTGGTACCAGCGGTTAATGAAAAACTGTTTTTT. Protein: CASSLVPAVNEKLFF. The chain employs TRBV5-1 and TRBJ1-4; no firm D call. Per germline, CDR1 SGHRS and CDR2 YFSETQ. The CDR3 is made up of 15 amino acids. The V end lost 0 bases, the J end lost 4 bases, and 10 bases lay between the germline ends.

The table lists this clonotype with a few counts. V gene TRBV24-1 combines with J gene TRBJ2-1; TRBD2 aligns across 7 bases. Germline V gene data show CDR1 as KGHDR and CDR2 as SFDVKD. With V trimmed by 5 bases and J by 3 bases, 18 bases remained unmatched. The CDR3 totals 19 residues. CDR3 in amino acids: CATSGAIGGGLPLYNEQFF. In DNA, the CDR3 is TGTGCCACCAGTGGGGCCATAGGCGGGGGTTTGCCACTCTACAATGAGCAGTTCTTC.

This clonotype was observed at least ten times. This chain uses TRBV10-3 with TRBJ2-7; 11 bases map to TRBD1. CDR1 is ENHRY and CDR2 is SYGVKD in the germline V gene. V shed 8 bases, J shed 1 base, and the junction held 7 bases outside the gene matches. The CDR3 runs to 15 residues. The CDR3, as DNA: TGTGCCATCGGTCCGGGACAGGGGGTTTCCTACGAGCAGTACTTC. Its protein product is CAIGPGQGVSYEQYF.

Ten or more counts support this clonotype. The chain employs TRBV18 and TRBJ1-4, with 8 bases that match TRBD1. Losses at the gene ends were 4 bases for V and 1 base for J; bases not matched to a gene: 2. This CDR3 has 15 residues. Germline loops: CDR1 KGHSH, CDR2 LQKENI. CDR3 DNA sequence: TGTGCCAGCTCACGGGACAGGAGAACTAATGAAAAACTGTTTTTT. Its protein is CASSRDRRTNEKLFF.

The J gene is TRBJ2-3, the V gene TRBV5-5, with D tentatively TRBD1 (6 bases). Germline-derived CDR1 and CDR2 are SGHKS and YYEKEE (reference sequence). CDR3 length: 15 residues. The germline V and J ends were trimmed by 4 bases and 1 base, with 13 bases remaining between them. CDR3 bases: TGTGCCAGCAGCCGAGGACAGCCACGCACAGATACGCAGTATTTT. This translates into CASSRGQPRTDTQYF.

This clonotype was detected a few times. This rearrangement joins TRBV4-2 to TRBJ2-1; 8 nucleotides match TRBD2. The V and J ends lost 3 bases and 8 bases, in that order; junction bases with no gene match: 9. CDR1 and CDR2 from the germline V gene are LGHNA and YNFKEQ. CDR3 size: 15 residues. In nucleotides, the CDR3 is TGTGCCAGCAGCCACTATAGCGGGAAGGGCTATGAGCAGTTCTTC. This encodes CASSHYSGKGYEQFF.